This passage covers 21 T cell receptor beta chains from one sample sequenced in a study of shared clonotypes between healthy human individuals. Libraries were prepared by immunoSEQ multiplex PCR; TCRdb keeps only in-frame clonotypes and omits some of them. The sample yields some 1,100,000 clones, about 80% seen once. The sequenced material came from memory CD4+ T cells from PBMCs. The subset: CD45RA-negative fraction. The receptor set was obtained from a man aged 18 to 35 in good health. Some clones in this sample may be carry-over from other donors' samples.

Concerning this clone: This CDR3 is also generated by other DNA sequences in the sample. V is TRBV29-1 and J is TRBJ1-3, with TRBD1 as a possible D gene (6 bases). Germline V gene sequence: CDR1 SQVTM, CDR2 ANQGSEA. CDR3 length: 13 amino acids. Trimming shortened V by 6 bases and J by 0 bases, and 9 bases separated the two germline ends. The CDR3 is CSVQQGSGNTIYF. The CDR3 DNA follows: TGCAGCGTGCAACAGGGCTCTGGAAACACCATATATTTT. The whole variable domain, filled in from reference TRBV29-1 and TRBJ1-3, reads SAVISQKPSRDICQRGTSLTIQCQVDSQVTMMFWYRQQPGQSLTLIATANQGSEATYESGFVIDKFPISRPNLTFSTLTVSNMSPEDSSIYLCSVQQGSGNTIYFGEGSWLTVV.

CDR3 in amino acids: CASSSPLGGPMNTEAFF. The CDR3 DNA reads TGTGCCAGCAGCTCGCCCTTGGGGGGGCCGATGAACACTGAAGCTTTCTTT. This sequence joins TRBV7-2 and TRBJ1-1, with D maybe TRBD1 (6 bases). With 4 bases removed from V and 0 bases from J, the gap between germline ends came to 18 bases. The CDR3 consists of 17 residues. Germline values: CDR1 SGHTA, CDR2 FQGNSA.

This chain's CDR3 is CASSPVISEGAEQYF. The CDR3 coding sequence is TGCGCCAGCAGCCCAGTTATAAGTGAAGGGGCCGAGCAGTACTTC. J is TRBJ2-7 and V is TRBV5-1; possibly TRBD1 for D (5 bases). CDR1 and CDR2 from the germline V gene are SGHRS and YFSETQ. The CDR3 is 15 residues long. Deletions cut 4 bases from V and 6 bases from J, with 20 bases between.

This chain joins TRBV5-1 and TRBJ1-1; no definite D call. V was shortened by 2 bases and J by 8 bases, with 13 bases between the two germline ends. The length of the CDR3 is 13 residues. Germline CDR1 reads SGHRS; CDR2 reads YFSETQ. This CDR3 reads CASSFRQAGEAFF. CDR3 nucleotide sequence: TGCGCCAGCAGCTTCAGGCAGGCTGGAGAAGCTTTCTTT.

This chain connects TRBV28 to TRBJ2-4; D gene uncertain. Trimming left V 7 bases short and J 8 bases short, with 21 bases between. CDR3 size: 15 residues. Germline V gene sequence: CDR1 MDHEN, CDR2 SYDVKM. In nucleotides, the CDR3 is TGTGCCAGCAACCCTCTGGACCGTTGGGATGACATTCAGTACTTC. As protein: CASNPLDRWDDIQYF.

This chain joins TRBV9 and TRBJ2-6, with D perhaps TRBD2 (6 bases). Trimming cost V 4 bases and J 8 bases, with 13 bases left between them. This CDR3 comprises 14 residues. Germline V gene sequence: CDR1 SGDLS, CDR2 YYNGEE. Written as DNA, the CDR3 is TGTGCCAGCAGCCCATCGGCGGGAACCAACGTCCTGACTTTC. Its translation: CASSPSAGTNVLTF.

This clone is a singleton in its sample. The V and J genes are TRBV30 and TRBJ2-5, with D possibly being TRBD2 (6 bases). This CDR3 comprises 16 residues. Germline CDR1 reads GTSNPN; CDR2 reads SVGIG (reference sequence). V lost 3 bases and J lost 5, with 22 bases in between. The CDR3 nucleotides are TGTGCCTGGAGCGACCCCGGAGGGCTAGTTGTGGAGACCCAGTACTTC. This sequence encodes CAWSDPGGLVVETQYF.

This CDR3 reads CAISEFNSGRSGGETQYF. The CDR3 region has the DNA TGTGCCATCAGTGAGTTCAATAGCGGGAGGTCCGGCGGAGAGACCCAGTACTTC. V gene TRBV10-3 combines with J gene TRBJ2-5; 10 bases agree with TRBD2. The germline gives CDR1 ENHRY, CDR2 SYGVKD. This CDR3 is 18 amino acids long. Trimming removed 1 base from V and 4 bases from J; junction bases left unmatched: 12.

This chain joins TRBV5-1 and TRBJ2-7, with 10 positions matching TRBD1. This CDR3 comprises 14 residues. In germline, CDR1 is SGHRS, CDR2 YFSETQ. With 3 bases clipped from V and 7 bases from J, the junction kept 7 bases outside the gene matches. This CDR3 is CASSSLDRGLEQYF. The CDR3, as DNA: TGCGCCAGCAGCTCCCTAGACAGGGGGCTGGAGCAGTACTTC.

The CDR3, as DNA: TGCGCCAGCAGCTTCTCAGCGGGAGTAGGTGACGAGCAGTACTTC. It is translated as CASSFSAGVGDEQYF. V usage is TRBV5-1 and J usage is TRBJ2-7; 8 positions match TRBD2. V trimming: 2 bases; J trimming: 5 bases; junction bases outside the gene matches: 9. CDR1 is SGHRS and CDR2 is YFSETQ in the germline V gene. The CDR3 runs to 15 residues.

This clone has only a few counts. This chain connects TRBV7-3 to TRBJ1-1; D unresolved. This CDR3 has 13 residues. The V end was cut by 0 bases, the J end by 6 bases, with 8 bases between. Germline assignment: CDR1 SGHTA and CDR2 FQGTGA. CDR3 sequence reads: CASSLTVPAEAFF. As DNA, the CDR3 is TGTGCCAGCAGCTTAACGGTCCCTGCTGAAGCTTTCTTT. The whole variable domain, remainder taken from reference TRBV7-3 and TRBJ1-1, is GAGVSQTPSNKVTEKGKYVELRCDPISGHTALYWYRQSLGQGPEFLIYFQGTGAADDSGLPNDRFFAVRPEGSVSTLKIQRTERGDSAVYLCASSLTVPAEAFFGQGTRLTVV.

This CDR3 reads CASSGASGKSDTQYF. The CDR3 DNA reads TGTGCCAGCAGTGGGGCTAGCGGGAAGTCAGATACGCAGTATTTT. The chain has TRBV6-1 and TRBJ2-3, with TRBD2 identical over 9 bases. Germline CDR1 and CDR2: MNHNS and SASEGT. The CDR3 extends over 15 amino acids. The V segment lost 4 bases and the J segment 4 bases; nucleotides outside the gene matches: 6.

The genes are TRBV27 and TRBJ1-2; the D is unclear. There are 16 residues in the CDR3. V lost 6 bases and J lost 3, with 20 bases in between. The germline V gene encodes CDR1 MNHEY and CDR2 SMNVEV (reference sequence). As DNA, the CDR3 is TGTGCCAGCAGGGAATCGACGGCTCGGTACGACTATGGCTACACCTTC. Encoded protein: CASRESTARYDYGYTF.

The chain has TRBV28 and TRBJ2-7; 9 positions match TRBD1. CDR3 length equals 16 residues. Germline CDR1 MDHEN, CDR2 SYDVKM. J lost 3 bases, V lost 5 bases, and 11 bases had no gene match. CDR3 loop: CASSGNGQGPLYEQYF. CDR3 sequence (DNA): TGTGCCAGCAGTGGGAACGGACAGGGGCCCCTCTACGAGCAGTACTTC.

The chain has TRBV28 and TRBJ1-1; 7 bases are a match to TRBD1. After removal of 1 base from V and 5 bases from J, the junction contained 4 bases not matched to a gene. The CDR3 runs 14 residues. Germline lookup yields CDR1 MDHEN and CDR2 SYDVKM. The CDR3 DNA follows: TGTGCCAGCAGTTTATTACAGGGGTCGACTGAAGCTTTCTTT. Its translation is CASSLLQGSTEAFF. The full variable domain, rest sourced from reference TRBV28 and TRBJ1-1, is DVKVTQSSRYLVKRTGEKVFLECVQDMDHENMFWYRQDPGLGLRLIYFSYDVKMKEKGDIPEGYSVSREKKERFSLILESASTNQTSMYLCASSLLQGSTEAFFGQGTRLTVV.

This chain links TRBV18 with TRBJ2-2; D remains ambiguous. Deletions cut 3 bases from V and 7 bases from J, with 18 bases between. The CDR3 has 16 amino acids. Germline V lookup: CDR1 KGHSH, CDR2 LQKENI. The CDR3 nucleotides read TGTGCCAGCTCACCCCTTGCAAATGTCGGCGGCGGGGAGCTGTTTTTT. It encodes CASSPLANVGGGELFF.

As for this clone: A much larger clone lies a single base off, so this may be a read error. Other nucleotide sequences from this sample produce the same CDR3. This chain joins TRBV2 and TRBJ1-2; TRBD1 matches at 7 bases. Trimming at V came to 6 bases and at J to 2 bases, leaving 3 bases not matched to a gene. Germline V lookup: CDR1 SNHLY, CDR2 FYNNEI. The CDR3 length is 13 residues. The CDR3 sequence is CASSGTANYGYTF. CDR3 in DNA: TGTGCCAGCAGCGGGACAGCGAACTATGGCTACACCTTC.

The V and J genes are TRBV5-5 and TRBJ1-5; D perhaps matches TRBD1 (6 bases). CDR1 is SGHKS and CDR2 is YYEKEE in the germline V gene (reference sequence). CDR3 length: 16 residues. V was cut by 4 bases and J by 0 bases, with 14 bases left in between. The chain's CDR3 is CASSAMTGYSNQPQHF. As DNA, the CDR3 is TGTGCCAGCAGCGCCATGACAGGATATAGCAATCAGCCCCAGCATTTT.

Only a few counts were recorded for this clone. The V and J genes are TRBV4-3 and TRBJ2-2; tentative D call: TRBD2 (6 bases). V lost 0 bases, J lost 1 base, and 12 bases lay in between. CDR1 is LGHNA, CDR2 YSLEER, per germline. This CDR3 spans 17 amino acids. CDR3 loop: CASSQDHLALNTGELFF. The CDR3 region has the DNA TGCGCCAGCAGCCAAGATCACCTAGCGCTGAACACCGGGGAGCTGTTTTTT.

The chain is built from TRBV5-1 and TRBJ1-1; D is perhaps TRBD1 (6 bases). The germline gives CDR1 SGHRS, CDR2 YFSETQ. CDR3 length: 14 amino acids. V shed 7 bases and J shed 7 bases, with 20 bases lying between them. As DNA, the CDR3 is TGCGCCAGCCACCGGGGGGCCTTGGAAGGTGAAGCTTTCTTT. Protein: CASHRGALEGEAFF.

This clone was observed a single time. The gene calls are TRBV7-7 and TRBJ2-3; 11 positions agree with TRBD2. Germline CDR1 reads SSHAT; CDR2 reads FNYEAQ (reference sequence). The V and J ends lost 6 bases and 1 base, in that order; junction bases with no gene match: 6. CDR3 length: 16 amino acids. CDR3: CASSQLLAGGTDTQYF. The CDR3, as DNA: TGTGCCAGCAGTCAGCTACTAGCGGGAGGCACAGATACGCAGTATTTT.